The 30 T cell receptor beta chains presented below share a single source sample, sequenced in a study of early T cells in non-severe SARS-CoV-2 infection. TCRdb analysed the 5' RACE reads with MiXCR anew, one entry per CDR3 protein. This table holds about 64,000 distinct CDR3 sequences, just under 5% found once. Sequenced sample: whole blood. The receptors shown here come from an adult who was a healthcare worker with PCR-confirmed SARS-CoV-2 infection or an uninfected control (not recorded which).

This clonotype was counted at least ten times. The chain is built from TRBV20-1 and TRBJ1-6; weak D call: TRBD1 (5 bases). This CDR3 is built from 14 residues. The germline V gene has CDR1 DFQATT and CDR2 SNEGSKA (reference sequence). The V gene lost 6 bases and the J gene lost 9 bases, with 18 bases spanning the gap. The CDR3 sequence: CSALGPGNASPLHF. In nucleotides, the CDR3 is TGCAGTGCCTTAGGCCCAGGGAACGCTTCACCCCTCCACTTT.

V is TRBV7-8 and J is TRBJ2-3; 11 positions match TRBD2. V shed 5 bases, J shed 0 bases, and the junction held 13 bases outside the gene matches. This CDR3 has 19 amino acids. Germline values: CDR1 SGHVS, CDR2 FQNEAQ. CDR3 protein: CASSIGLAGFRPSTDTQYF. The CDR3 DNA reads TGTGCCAGCAGCATCGGACTAGCGGGTTTTAGACCTAGCACAGATACGCAGTATTTT.

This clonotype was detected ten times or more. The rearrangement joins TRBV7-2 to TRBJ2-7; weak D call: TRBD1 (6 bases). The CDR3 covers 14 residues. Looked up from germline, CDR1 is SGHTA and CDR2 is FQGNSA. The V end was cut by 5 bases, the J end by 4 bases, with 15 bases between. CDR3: CASSPVAGEYEQYF. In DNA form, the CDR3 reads TGTGCCAGCAGCCCGGTTGCAGGGGAATACGAGCAGTACTTC. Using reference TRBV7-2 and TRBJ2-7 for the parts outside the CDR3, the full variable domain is GAGVSQSPSNKVTEKGKDVELRCDPISGHTALYWYRQSLGQGLEFLIYFQGNSAPDKSGLPSDRFSAERTGGSVSTLTIQRTQQEDSAVYLCASSPVAGEYEQYFGPGTRLTVT.

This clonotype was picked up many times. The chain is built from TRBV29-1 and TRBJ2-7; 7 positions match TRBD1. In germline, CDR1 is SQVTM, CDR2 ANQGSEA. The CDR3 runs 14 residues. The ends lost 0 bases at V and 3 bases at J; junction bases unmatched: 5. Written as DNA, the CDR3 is TGCAGCGTTGAAGATTACAGGGGTGGCTACGAGCAGTACTTC. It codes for CSVEDYRGGYEQYF.

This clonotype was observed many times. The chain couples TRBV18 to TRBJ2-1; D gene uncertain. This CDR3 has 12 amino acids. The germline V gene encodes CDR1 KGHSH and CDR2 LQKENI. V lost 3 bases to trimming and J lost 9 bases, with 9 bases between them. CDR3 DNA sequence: TGTGCCAGCTCACCGGAGCGCAGTGAGCAGTTCTTC. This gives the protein CASSPERSEQFF.

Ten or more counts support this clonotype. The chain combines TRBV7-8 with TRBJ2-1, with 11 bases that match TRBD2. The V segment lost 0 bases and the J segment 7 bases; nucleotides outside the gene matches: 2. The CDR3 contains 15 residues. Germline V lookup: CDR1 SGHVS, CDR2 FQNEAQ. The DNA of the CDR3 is TGTGCCAGCAGCTTAGCGGTAGCGGGAGGGAATGAGCAGTTCTTC. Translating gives CASSLAVAGGNEQFF.

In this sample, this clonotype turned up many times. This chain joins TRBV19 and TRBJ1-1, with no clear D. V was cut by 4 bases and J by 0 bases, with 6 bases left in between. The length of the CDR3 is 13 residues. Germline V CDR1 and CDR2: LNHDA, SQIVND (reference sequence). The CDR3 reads CASSSDMNTEAFF. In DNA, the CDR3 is TGTGCCAGTAGTAGTGATATGAACACTGAAGCTTTCTTT.

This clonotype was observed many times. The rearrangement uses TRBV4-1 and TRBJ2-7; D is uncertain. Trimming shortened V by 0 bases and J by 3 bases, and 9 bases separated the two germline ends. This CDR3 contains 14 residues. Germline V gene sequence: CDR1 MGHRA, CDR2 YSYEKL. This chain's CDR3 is CASSQDSGNYEQYF. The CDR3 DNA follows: TGCGCCAGCAGCCAAGATTCCGGAAACTACGAGCAGTACTTC.

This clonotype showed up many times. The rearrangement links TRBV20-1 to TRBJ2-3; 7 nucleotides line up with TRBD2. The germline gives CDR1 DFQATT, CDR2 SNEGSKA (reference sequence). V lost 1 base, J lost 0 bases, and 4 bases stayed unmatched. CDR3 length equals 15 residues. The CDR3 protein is CSARGGGRSTDTQYF. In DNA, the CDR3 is TGCAGTGCTAGAGGGGGAGGGAGGAGCACAGATACGCAGTATTTT.

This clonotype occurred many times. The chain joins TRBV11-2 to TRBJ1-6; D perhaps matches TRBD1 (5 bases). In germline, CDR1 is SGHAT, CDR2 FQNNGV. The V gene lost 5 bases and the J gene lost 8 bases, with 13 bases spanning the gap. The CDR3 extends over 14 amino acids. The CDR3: CASSRVGGYSPLHF. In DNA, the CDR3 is TGTGCCAGCAGCCGCGTGGGGGGTTATTCACCCCTCCACTTT.

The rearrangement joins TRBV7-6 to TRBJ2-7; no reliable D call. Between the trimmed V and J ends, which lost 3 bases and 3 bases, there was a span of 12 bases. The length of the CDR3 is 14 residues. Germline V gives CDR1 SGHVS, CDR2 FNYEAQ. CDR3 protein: CASSLSATFYEQYF. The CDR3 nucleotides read TGTGCCAGCAGCTTGTCGGCTACCTTCTACGAGCAGTACTTC.

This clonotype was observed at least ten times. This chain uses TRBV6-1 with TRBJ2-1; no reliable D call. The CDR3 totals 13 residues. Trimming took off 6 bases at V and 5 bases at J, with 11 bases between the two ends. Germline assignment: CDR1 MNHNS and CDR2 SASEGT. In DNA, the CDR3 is TGTGCCAGCAGCCCAAGCCGGGACAATGAGCAGTTCTTC. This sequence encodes CASSPSRDNEQFF.

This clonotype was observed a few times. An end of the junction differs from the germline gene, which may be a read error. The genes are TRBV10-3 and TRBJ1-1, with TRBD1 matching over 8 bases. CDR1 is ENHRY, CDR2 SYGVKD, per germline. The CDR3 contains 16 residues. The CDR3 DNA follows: TGTGTCATCAGTGGACAATTTGGACAGGGAAGAACTGAAGCTTTCTTT. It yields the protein CVISGQFGQGRTEAFF.

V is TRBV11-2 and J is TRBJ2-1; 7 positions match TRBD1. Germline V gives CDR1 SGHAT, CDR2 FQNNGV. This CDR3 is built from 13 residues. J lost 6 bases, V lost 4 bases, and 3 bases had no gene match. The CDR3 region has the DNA TGTGCCAGCAGCTCGACAGGGTTCAATGAGCAGTTCTTC. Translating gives CASSSTGFNEQFF.

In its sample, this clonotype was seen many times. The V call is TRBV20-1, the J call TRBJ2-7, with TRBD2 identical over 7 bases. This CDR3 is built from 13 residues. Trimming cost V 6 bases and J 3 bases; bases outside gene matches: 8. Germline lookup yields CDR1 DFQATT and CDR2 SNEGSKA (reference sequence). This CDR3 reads CSALWGDYYEQYF. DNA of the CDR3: TGCAGTGCCCTCTGGGGGGACTACTACGAGCAGTACTTC.

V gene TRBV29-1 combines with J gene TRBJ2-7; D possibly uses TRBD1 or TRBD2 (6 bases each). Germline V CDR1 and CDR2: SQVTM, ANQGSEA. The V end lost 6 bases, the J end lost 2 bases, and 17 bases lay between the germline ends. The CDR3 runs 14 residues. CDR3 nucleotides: TGCAGCGTCGCACTCGGGGGCTTGGCCTACGAGCAGTACTTC. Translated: CSVALGGLAYEQYF.

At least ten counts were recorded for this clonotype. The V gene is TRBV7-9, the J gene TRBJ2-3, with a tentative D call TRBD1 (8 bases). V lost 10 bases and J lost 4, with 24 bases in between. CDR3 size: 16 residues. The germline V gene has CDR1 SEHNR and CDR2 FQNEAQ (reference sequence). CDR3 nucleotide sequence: TGTGCCATTCCACGTACGGACAGGGAGGGCCCAGATACGCAGTATTTT. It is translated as CAIPRTDREGPDTQYF.

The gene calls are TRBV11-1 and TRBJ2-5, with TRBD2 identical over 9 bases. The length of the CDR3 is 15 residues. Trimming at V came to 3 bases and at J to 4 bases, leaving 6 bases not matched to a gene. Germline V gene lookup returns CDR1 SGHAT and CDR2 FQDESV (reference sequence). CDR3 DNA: TGTGCCAGCAGCTTGCAAGGGACTAGCTCAGAGACCCAGTACTTC. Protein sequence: CASSLQGTSSETQYF.

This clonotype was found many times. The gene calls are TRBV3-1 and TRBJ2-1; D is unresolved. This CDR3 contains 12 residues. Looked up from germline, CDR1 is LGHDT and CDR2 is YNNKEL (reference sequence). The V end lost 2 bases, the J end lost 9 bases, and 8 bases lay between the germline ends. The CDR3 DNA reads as TGTGCCAGCAGCCAATTTATGGGTGAGCAGTTCTTC. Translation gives CASSQFMGEQFF.

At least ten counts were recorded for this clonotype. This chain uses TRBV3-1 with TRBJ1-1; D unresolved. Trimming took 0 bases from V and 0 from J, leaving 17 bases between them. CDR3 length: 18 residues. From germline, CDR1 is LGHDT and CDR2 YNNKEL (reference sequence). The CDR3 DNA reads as TGTGCCAGCAGCCAAGAACCCAGCTTCGGCGAGATGAACACTGAAGCTTTCTTT. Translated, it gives CASSQEPSFGEMNTEAFF.

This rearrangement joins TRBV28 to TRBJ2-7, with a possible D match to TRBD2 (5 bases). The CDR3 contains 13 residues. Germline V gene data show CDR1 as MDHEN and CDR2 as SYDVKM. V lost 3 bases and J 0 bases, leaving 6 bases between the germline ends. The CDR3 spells CASSFGSSYEQYF. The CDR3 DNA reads TGTGCCAGCAGTTTTGGGAGCTCCTACGAGCAGTACTTC.

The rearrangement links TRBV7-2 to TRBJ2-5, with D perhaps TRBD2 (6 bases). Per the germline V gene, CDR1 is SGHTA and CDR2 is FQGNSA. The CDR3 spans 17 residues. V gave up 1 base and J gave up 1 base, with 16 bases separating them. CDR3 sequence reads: CASSLDGRGGAQETQYF. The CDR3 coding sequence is TGTGCCAGCAGCTTAGACGGAAGAGGAGGGGCCCAAGAGACCCAGTACTTC.

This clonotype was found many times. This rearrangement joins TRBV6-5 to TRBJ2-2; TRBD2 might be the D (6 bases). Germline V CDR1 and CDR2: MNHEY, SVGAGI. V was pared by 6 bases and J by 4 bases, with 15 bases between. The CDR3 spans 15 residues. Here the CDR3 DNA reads TGTGCCAGCAGCCCCAGGGACTTCATCACCGGGGAGCTGTTTTTT. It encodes CASSPRDFITGELFF.

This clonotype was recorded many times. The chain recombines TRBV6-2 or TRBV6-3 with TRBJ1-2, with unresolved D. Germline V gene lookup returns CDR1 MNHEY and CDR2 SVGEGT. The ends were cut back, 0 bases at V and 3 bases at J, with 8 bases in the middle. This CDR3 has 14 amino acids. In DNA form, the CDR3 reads TGTGCCAGCAGTTACTCGATTGATCACTATGGCTACACCTTC. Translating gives CASSYSIDHYGYTF.

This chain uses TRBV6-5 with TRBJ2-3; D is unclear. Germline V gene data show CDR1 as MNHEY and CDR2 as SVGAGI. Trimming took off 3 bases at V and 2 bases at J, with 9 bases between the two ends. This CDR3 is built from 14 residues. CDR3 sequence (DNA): TGTGCCAGCAGTTATCAAGCAGCCACAGATACGCAGTATTTT. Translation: CASSYQAATDTQYF.

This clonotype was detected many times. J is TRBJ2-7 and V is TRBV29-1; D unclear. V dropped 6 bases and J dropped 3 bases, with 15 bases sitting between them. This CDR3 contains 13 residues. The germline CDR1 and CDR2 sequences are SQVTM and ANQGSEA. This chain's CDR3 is CSVAPGWDYEQYF. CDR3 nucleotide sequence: TGCAGCGTCGCCCCCGGCTGGGACTACGAGCAGTACTTC.

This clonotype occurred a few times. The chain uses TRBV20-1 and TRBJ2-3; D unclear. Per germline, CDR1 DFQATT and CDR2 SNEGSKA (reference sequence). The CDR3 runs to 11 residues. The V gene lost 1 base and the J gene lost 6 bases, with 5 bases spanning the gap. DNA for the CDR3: TGCAGTGCTAGAGTCGTCGATACGCAGTATTTT. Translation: CSARVVDTQYF.

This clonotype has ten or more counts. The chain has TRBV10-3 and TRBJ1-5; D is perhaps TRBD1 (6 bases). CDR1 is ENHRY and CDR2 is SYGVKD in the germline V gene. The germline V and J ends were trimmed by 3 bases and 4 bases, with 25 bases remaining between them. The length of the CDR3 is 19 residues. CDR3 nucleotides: TGTGCCATCAGTGATGCTAGAAGCGGACCTGGACAGCCTAATCAGCCCCAGCATTTT. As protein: CAISDARSGPGQPNQPQHF.

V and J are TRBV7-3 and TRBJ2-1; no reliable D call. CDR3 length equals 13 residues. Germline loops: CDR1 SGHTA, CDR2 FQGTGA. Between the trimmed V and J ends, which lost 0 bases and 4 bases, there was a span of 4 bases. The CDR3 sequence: CASSLTQYNEQFF. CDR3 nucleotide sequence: TGTGCCAGCAGCTTAACGCAGTACAATGAGCAGTTCTTC.

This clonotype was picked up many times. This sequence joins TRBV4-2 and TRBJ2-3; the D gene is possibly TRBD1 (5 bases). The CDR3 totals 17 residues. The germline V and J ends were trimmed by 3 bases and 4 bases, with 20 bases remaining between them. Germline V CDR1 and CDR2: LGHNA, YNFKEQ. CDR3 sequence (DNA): TGTGCCAGCAGCCACCTTACCGGACAAATCGGAGCAGATACGCAGTATTTT. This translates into CASSHLTGQIGADTQYF.